A single TCR beta chain is shown here with its context. The target antigen is unknown. This specimen comes from a study of CD8 T cells in ankylosing spondylitis. J was trimmed by 2 bases and V by 5 bases; bases with no gene match: 7. From germline, CDR1 is KGHSH and CDR2 LQKENI. CDR3 size: 15 residues. The study's findings and limits: From matched ankylosing spondylitis synovial fluid, disease-linked clones were reportedly recovered at significantly enriched levels. A motif in TCR beta, a set of roughly eight highly homologous variants, appeared characteristic of ankylosing spondylitis blood. Disease-linked clones bore a CD8+ phenotype and were relatively rare in peripheral blood.

A quantitative 5'-RACE method, one with molecular barcodes, was used to make TCR beta libraries. Each CDR3 protein gets one entry after TCRdb re-called the 5' RACE reads with MiXCR. Among 200,000 to 250,000 distinct CDR3 sequences listed, around 7.9% were seen once. The receptor was isolated from a male donor with ankylosing spondylitis. The material sequenced was blood, either unsorted or a sorted T cell fraction (not recorded which). This sequence joins TRBV18 and TRBJ2-7; TRBD1 matches at 9 bases. CDR3 sequence (DNA): TGTGCCAGCTCAGCCGACAGGGGGTTAGCCTACGAGCAGTACTTC. Its protein is CASSADRGLAYEQYF.